The clone carrying this TCR beta chain was observed a single time. The sample belongs to a study of blood T cell repertoires in COVID-19. Study-level information: The origin of the acute and convalescent COVID-19 samples was the United States, Italy and Spain.

The repertoire was sequenced with immunoSEQ multiplex PCR; TCRdb's copy has only in-frame clones and lacks some. The sample records fewer than 100,000 clones, over 70% being singletons. Germline V gene sequence: CDR1 MRHNA, CDR2 SNTAGT. V lost 0 bases to trimming and J lost 8 bases, with 12 bases between them. This CDR3 contains 14 residues. The TCR was taken from a man aged 65 to 79 with acute or convalescent COVID-19. The material sequenced was peripheral blood. The V call is TRBV6-4, the J call TRBJ2-3; D uncertain. CDR3 nucleotides: TGTGCCAGCAGTGACTCCCAGCGATTGGGTACGCAGTATTTT. The encoded protein is CASSDSQRLGTQYF.